The clone carrying this T cell receptor beta chain was seen at least ten times. Antigen unknown. The V end lost 3 bases, the J end lost 1 base, and 6 bases lay between the germline ends. Per the germline V gene, CDR1 is MNHEY and CDR2 is SMNVEV (reference sequence). The CDR3 spans 13 residues. The data are from a study of CD8 T cells in ankylosing spondylitis. Making use of molecular barcodes, quantitative 5'-RACE generated TCR beta libraries. TCRdb ran MiXCR on the 5' RACE reads and lists one entry per CDR3 protein. Here the sample spans about 220,000 distinct CDR3 sequences, about 16% being singletons. Study findings and constraints: Existing reports had already noted some motif variants in reactive arthritis synovial fluid and blood. Disease-linked clones bore a CD8+ phenotype, appearing relatively rarely in peripheral blood. Within ankylosing spondylitis blood, a TCR beta motif made up of eight highly homologous variants appeared to be characteristic. It was reported that disease-linked clones were significantly enriched in matched ankylosing spondylitis synovial fluid.

The chain couples TRBV27 to TRBJ1-1, with D uncertain. The sequenced sample was blood, either unsorted or a sorted T cell fraction (not recorded which). The sequence came from a male donor with ankylosing spondylitis. The CDR3 loop is CASSFAPNTEAFF. The CDR3 DNA is TGTGCCAGCAGTTTTGCGCCGAACACTGAAGCTTTCTTT.